This TCR beta chain was sequenced during a study of patients and donors after allogeneic stem cell transplantation. TCRdb analysed the RT-PCR reads with MiXCR anew, one entry per CDR3 protein. The sample has around 200,000 distinct CDR3 sequences, 38% seen once; the top ten hold roughly 11%. The CDR3 has 12 residues. V lost 7 bases and J lost 8, with 14 bases in between. Germline-derived CDR1 and CDR2 are MNHNS and SASEGT. This sequence was found in a human donor who was either an allogeneic HSCT recipient or a stem cell or donor lymphocyte infusion donor (not recorded which). It is not recorded whose cells these are; they may come from a transplant donor. Sequencing used blood, either unsorted or a sorted T cell fraction (not recorded which). The chain uses TRBV6-1 and TRBJ1-2; possible D gene TRBD1, 5 bases. The CDR3 protein is CASTKRGEGYTF. The DNA for the CDR3 is TGTGCCAGCACTAAGCGGGGGGAGGGCTACACCTTC.